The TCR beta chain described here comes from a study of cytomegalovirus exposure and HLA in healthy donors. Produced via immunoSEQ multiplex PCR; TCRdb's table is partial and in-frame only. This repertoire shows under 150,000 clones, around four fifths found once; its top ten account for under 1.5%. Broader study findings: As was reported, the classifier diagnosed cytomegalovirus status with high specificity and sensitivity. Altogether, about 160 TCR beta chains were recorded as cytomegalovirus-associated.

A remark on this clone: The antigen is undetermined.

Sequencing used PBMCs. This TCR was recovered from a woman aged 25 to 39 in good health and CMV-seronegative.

CDR3 region: CASSFKRGSRETQYF. DNA of the CDR3: TGTGCCAGCAGCTTCAAGCGGGGGTCACGAGAGACCCAGTACTTC. The V call is TRBV5-4, the J call TRBJ2-5; 8 bases are a match to TRBD2. The CDR3 extends over 15 amino acids. Per germline, CDR1 SGHNT and CDR2 YYREEE (reference sequence). The J segment lost 4 bases and the V segment lost 2 bases, leaving 7 bases of the junction unmatched.